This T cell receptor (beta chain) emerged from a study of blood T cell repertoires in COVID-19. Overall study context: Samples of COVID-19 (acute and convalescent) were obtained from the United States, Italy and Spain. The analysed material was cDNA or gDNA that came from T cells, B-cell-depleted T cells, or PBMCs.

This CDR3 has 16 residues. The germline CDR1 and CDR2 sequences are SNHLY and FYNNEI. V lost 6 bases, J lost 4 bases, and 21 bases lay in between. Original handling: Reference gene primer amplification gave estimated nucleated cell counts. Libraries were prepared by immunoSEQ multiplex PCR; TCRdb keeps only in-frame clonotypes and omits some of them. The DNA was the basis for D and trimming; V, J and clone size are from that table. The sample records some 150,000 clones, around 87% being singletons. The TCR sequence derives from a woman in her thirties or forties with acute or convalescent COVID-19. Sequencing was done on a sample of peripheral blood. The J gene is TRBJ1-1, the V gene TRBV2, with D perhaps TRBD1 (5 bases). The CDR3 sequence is CASRDSTRGASTEAFF. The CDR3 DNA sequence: TGTGCCAGCAGGGATTCGACGCGCGGGGCGAGCACTGAAGCTTTCTTT.